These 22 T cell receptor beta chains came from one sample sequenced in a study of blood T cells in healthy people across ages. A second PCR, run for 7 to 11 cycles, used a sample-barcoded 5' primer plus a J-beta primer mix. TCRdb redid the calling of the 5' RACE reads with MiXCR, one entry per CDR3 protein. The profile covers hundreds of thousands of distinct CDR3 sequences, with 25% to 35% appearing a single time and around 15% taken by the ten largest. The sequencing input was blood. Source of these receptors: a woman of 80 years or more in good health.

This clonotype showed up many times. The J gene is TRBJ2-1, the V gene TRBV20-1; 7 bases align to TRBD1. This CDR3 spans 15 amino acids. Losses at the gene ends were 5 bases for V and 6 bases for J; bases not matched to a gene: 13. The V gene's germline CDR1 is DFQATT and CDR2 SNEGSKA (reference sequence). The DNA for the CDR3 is TGCAGTGCTCAAAGGGCGGACAGGCCTCTCAATGAGCAGTTCTTC. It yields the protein CSAQRADRPLNEQFF.

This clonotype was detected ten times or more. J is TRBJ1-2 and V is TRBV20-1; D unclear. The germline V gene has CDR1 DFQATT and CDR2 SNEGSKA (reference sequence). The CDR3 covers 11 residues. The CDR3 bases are TGCAGCAAGCCCGGAGTCGGGGGCTACACCTTC. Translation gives CSKPGVGGYTF.

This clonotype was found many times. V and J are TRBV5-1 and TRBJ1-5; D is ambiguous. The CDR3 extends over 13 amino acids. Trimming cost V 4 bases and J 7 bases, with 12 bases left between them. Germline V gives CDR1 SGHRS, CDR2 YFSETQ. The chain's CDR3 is CASSPAGDQPQHF. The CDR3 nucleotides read TGCGCCAGCAGCCCGGCGGGTGACCAGCCCCAGCATTTT.

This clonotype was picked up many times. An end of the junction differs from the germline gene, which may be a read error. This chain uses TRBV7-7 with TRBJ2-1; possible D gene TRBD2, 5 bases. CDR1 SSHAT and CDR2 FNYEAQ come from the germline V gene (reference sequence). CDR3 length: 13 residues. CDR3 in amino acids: CASSLATTGEQFF. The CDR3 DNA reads TGTGCTAGCAGCTTAGCGACGACGGGAGAGCAGTTCTTC.

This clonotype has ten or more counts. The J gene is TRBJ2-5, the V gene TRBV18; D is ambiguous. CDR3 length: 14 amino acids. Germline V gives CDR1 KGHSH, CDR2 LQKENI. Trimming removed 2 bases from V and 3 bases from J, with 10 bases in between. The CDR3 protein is CASSPVPAKETQYF. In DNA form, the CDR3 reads TGTGCCAGCTCACCAGTCCCGGCTAAAGAGACCCAGTACTTC.

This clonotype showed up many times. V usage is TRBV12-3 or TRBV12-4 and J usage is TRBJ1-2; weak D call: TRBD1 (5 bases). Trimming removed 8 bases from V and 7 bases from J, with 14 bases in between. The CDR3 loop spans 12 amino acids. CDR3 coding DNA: TGTGCCAGCGGGGCGCTTAGGGCTGGCTACACCTTC. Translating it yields CASGALRAGYTF.

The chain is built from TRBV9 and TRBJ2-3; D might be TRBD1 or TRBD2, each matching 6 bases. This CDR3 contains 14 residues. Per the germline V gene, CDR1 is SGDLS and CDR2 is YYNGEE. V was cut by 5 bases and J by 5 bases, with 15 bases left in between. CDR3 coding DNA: TGTGCCAGCAGTCTAGGGGGGCTTAAAGATACGCAGTATTTT. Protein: CASSLGGLKDTQYF.

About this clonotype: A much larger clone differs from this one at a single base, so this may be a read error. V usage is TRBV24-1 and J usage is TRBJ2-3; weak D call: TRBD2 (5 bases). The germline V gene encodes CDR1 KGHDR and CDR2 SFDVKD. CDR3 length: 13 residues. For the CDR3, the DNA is TGTACCACCAGTAGCGCTCCAACAGATACGCAGTATTTT. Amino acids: CTTSSAPTDTQYF.

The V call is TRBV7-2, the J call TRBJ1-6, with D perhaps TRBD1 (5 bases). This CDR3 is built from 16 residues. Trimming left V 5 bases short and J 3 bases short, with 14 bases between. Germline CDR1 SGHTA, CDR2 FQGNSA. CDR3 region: CASSPSGRVYNSPLHF. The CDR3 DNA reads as TGTGCCAGCAGCCCCAGCGGCAGGGTCTATAATTCACCCCTCCACTTT.

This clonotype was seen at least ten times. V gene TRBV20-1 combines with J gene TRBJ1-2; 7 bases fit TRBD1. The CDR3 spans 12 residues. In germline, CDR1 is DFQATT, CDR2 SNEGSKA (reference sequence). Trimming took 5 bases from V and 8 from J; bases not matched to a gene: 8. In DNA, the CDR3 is TGCAGTGCTCAACAGGGGTTTGACGGCTACACCTTC. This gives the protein CSAQQGFDGYTF.

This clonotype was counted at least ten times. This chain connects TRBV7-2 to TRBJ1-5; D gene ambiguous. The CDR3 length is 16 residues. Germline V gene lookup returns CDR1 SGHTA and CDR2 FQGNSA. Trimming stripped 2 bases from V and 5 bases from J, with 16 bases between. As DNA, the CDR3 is TGTGCCAGCAGCTTATTTCTCGGAAATGCTTATCAGCCCCAGCATTTT. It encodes CASSLFLGNAYQPQHF.

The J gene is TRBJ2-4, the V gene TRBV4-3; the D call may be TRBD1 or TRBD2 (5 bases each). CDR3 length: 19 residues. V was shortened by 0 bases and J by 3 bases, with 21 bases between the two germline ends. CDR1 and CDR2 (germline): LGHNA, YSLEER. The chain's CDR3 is CASSQDPTTLTRGKNIQYF. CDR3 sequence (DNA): TGCGCCAGCAGCCAAGATCCAACTACGTTAACTAGGGGCAAAAACATTCAGTACTTC.

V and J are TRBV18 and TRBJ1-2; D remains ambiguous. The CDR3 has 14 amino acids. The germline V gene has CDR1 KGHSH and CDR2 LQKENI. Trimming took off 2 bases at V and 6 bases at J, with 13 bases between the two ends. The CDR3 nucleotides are TGTGCCAGCTCACCAAGTCACCGTGATAATGGCTACACCTTC. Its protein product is CASSPSHRDNGYTF.

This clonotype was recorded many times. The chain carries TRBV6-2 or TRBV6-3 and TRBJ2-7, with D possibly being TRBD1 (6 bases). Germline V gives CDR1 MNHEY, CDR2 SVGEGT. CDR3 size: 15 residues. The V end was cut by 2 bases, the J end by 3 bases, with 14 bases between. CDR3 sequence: CASSYPLGQRYEQYF. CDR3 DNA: TGTGCCAGCAGTTACCCTCTAGGACAGCGCTACGAGCAGTACTTC.

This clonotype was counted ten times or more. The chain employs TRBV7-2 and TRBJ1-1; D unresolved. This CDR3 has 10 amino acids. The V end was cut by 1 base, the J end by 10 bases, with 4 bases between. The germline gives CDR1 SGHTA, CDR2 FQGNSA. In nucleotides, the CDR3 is TGTGCCAGCAGCTTAGTCCGAGCTTTCTTT. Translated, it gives CASSLVRAFF.

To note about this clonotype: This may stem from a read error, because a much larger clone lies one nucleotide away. The CDR3 nucleotides read TGTGCCGGCAGAGGGACAGGGGGCTTGGAACAGCCCCAGCATTTT. Amino acid sequence: CAGRGTGGLEQPQHF. The gene calls are TRBV6-2 or TRBV6-3 and TRBJ1-5; 12 bases are shared with TRBD1. The CDR3 covers 15 residues. Germline-derived CDR1 and CDR2 are MNHEY and SVGEGT.

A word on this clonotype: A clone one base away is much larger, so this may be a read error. In DNA form, the CDR3 reads TGTGCCAGCAGCGTACGCATAGGTTTTCGGGCAGATACGCAGTATTTT. Translating gives CASSVRIGFRADTQYF. The chain carries TRBV9 and TRBJ2-3; no definite D call. From germline, CDR1 is SGDLS and CDR2 YYNGEE. V lost 1 base, J lost 4 bases, and 16 bases lay in between. The CDR3 loop spans 16 amino acids. Full variable domain (missing parts from reference TRBV9 and TRBJ2-3): DSGVTQTPKHLITATGQRVTLRCSPRSGDLSVYWYQQSLDQGLQFLIQYYNGEERAKGNILERFSAQQFPDLHSELNLSSLELGDSALYFCASSVRIGFRADTQYFGPGTRLTVL.

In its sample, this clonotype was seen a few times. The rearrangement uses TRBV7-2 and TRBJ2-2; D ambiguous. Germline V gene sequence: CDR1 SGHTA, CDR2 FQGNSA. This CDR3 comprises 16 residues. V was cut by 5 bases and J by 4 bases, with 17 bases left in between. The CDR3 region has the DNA TGTGCCAGCAGCACTGACTCTGGAGCATCCACCGGGGAGCTGTTTTTT. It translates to CASSTDSGASTGELFF.

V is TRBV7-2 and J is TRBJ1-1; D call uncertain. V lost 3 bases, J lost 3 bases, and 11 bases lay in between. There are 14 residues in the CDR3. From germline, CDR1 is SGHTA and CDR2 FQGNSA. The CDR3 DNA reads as TGTGCCAGCAGCTTGGGCTTCTTGGACACTGAAGCTTTCTTT. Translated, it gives CASSLGFLDTEAFF.

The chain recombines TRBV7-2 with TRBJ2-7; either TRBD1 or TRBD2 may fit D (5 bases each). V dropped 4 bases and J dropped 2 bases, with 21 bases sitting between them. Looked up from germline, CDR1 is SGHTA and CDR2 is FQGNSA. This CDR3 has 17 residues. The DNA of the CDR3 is TGTGCCAGCAGCTCCCCGAGGGGCGGTTGGGGTACCTACGAGCAGTACTTC. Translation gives CASSSPRGGWGTYEQYF.

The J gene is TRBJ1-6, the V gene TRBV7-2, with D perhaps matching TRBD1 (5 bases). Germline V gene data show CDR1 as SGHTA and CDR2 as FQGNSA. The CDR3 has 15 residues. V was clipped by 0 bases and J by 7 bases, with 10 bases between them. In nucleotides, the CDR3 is TGTGCCAGCAGCTTAGCAGGGGCATTGAATTCACCCCTCCACTTT. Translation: CASSLAGALNSPLHF.

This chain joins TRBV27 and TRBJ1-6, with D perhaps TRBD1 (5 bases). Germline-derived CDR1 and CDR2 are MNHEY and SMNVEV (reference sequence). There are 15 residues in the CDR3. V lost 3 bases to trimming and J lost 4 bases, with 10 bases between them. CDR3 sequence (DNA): TGTGCCAGCAGTTTGCGGACAACGTATAATTCACCCCTCCACTTT. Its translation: CASSLRTTYNSPLHF.